The 5 T cell receptor beta chains presented below share a single source sample, sequenced in a study of blood T cell repertoires in COVID-19. The repertoire was sequenced with immunoSEQ multiplex PCR; TCRdb's copy has only in-frame clones and lacks some. The table shows over 150,000 clones, with roughly 90% occurring only once. Material for sequencing was peripheral blood. The source is a man aged 50-59 years with acute or convalescent COVID-19.

The V gene is TRBV2, the J gene TRBJ1-6; 7 nucleotides align to TRBD1. The germline V gene encodes CDR1 SNHLY and CDR2 FYNNEI. The ends lost 9 bases at V and 7 bases at J; junction bases unmatched: 6. This CDR3 comprises 13 residues. In DNA form, the CDR3 reads TGTGCCAGTCGGGACAGCCCAAATTCACCCCTCCACTTT. Encoded protein: CASRDSPNSPLHF. The whole variable domain, filled in from reference TRBV2 and TRBJ1-6, reads EPEVTQTPSHQVTQMGQEVILRCVPISNHLYFYWYRQILGQKVEFLVSFYNNEISEKSEIFDDQFSVERPDGSNFTLKIRSTKLEDSAMYFCASRDSPNSPLHFGNGTRLTVT.

This chain uses TRBV5-4 with TRBJ1-2, with a tentative D call TRBD1 (5 bases). Germline V gene data show CDR1 as SGHNT and CDR2 as YYREEE (reference sequence). Trimming shortened V by 1 base and J by 4 bases, and 14 bases separated the two germline ends. CDR3 length equals 15 residues. CDR3 sequence: CASSLWQGGPYGYTF. Here the CDR3 DNA reads TGTGCCAGCAGCTTGTGGCAGGGAGGGCCCTATGGCTACACCTTC.

The chain recombines TRBV18 with TRBJ1-2, with D unclear. The CDR3 is 13 amino acids. V was pared by 4 bases and J by 6 bases, with 12 bases between. Germline V gives CDR1 KGHSH, CDR2 LQKENI. The CDR3 DNA reads TGTGCCAGCTCACAAGGTGTGGAGGATGGCTACACCTTC. This translates into CASSQGVEDGYTF.

This clone has only a few counts. This chain connects TRBV4-1 to TRBJ1-2; D gene uncertain. V was clipped by 4 bases and J by 5 bases, with 14 bases between them. The CDR3 is 14 residues long. CDR1 MGHRA and CDR2 YSYEKL come from the germline V gene. The CDR3 loop reads CASSPRIGIYGYTF. In DNA form, the CDR3 reads TGCGCCAGCAGCCCGAGGATAGGAATTTATGGCTACACCTTC.

The CDR3: CASRGGPGRTDTQYF. The CDR3, as DNA: TGTGCCAGTAGGGGTGGGCCAGGTAGGACAGATACGCAGTATTTT. The chain carries TRBV19 and TRBJ2-3, with unresolved D. Germline V gene lookup returns CDR1 LNHDA and CDR2 SQIVND (reference sequence). The CDR3 is 15 amino acids. The V gene lost 6 bases and the J gene lost 3 bases, with 16 bases spanning the gap. Complete variable domain (other parts from reference TRBV19 and TRBJ2-3): DGGITQSPKYLFRKEGQNVTLSCEQNLNHDAMYWYRQDPGQGLRLIYYSQIVNDFQKGDIAEGYSVSREKKESFPLTVTSAQKNPTAFYLCASRGGPGRTDTQYFGPGTRLTVL.